The 27 T cell receptor beta chains presented below share a single source sample, sequenced in a study of T cells after yellow fever vaccination (dated by TCRdb to about 2019). This specimen's treatment or condition label, interpreted: live attenuated yellow fever vaccine strain. Library preparation used 5' RACE. Instrument used: Illumina NovaSeq 6000. TCRdb reprocessing: public reads trimmed at Q25 with fastp, clones called with MiXCR, in-frame beta chains kept. Here each entry gathers all rows of one CDR3 protein and keeps the most common genes and DNA. This sample comprises around 320,000 distinct CDR3 sequences, over 8.5% of them detected only once. Of the sample, 3% to 3.5% is held by the ten largest clones. Specimen: CD4+ T cells sorted from PBMCs, collected 45 days after the yellow fever booster vaccination. The source of these receptors is a man aged 18 to 30 who received the YFV17D yellow fever vaccine.

Only a few counts were recorded for this clonotype. The V gene is TRBV9, the J gene TRBJ1-1; 8 bases match TRBD1. The V and J ends lost 4 bases and 3 bases, in that order; junction bases with no gene match: 8. CDR3 size: 15 residues. Germline CDR1 reads SGDLS; CDR2 reads YYNGEE. CDR3 sequence: CASSPGQGLYTEAFF. In DNA, the CDR3 is TGTGCCAGCAGCCCTGGACAGGGCTTGTACACTGAAGCTTTCTTT. Complete variable domain (other parts from reference TRBV9 and TRBJ1-1): DSGVTQTPKHLITATGQRVTLRCSPRSGDLSVYWYQQSLDQGLQFLIQYYNGEERAKGNILERFSAQQFPDLHSELNLSSLELGDSALYFCASSPGQGLYTEAFFGQGTRLTVV.

The rearrangement links TRBV6-2 or TRBV6-3 to TRBJ2-6; D may correspond to TRBD1 or TRBD2 (5 bases each). The V end lost 8 bases, the J end lost 0 bases, and 14 bases lay between the germline ends. Looked up from germline, CDR1 is MNHEY and CDR2 is SVGEGT. The CDR3 covers 16 residues. The CDR3 protein is CASFGGESSGANVLTF. The CDR3 coding sequence is TGTGCCAGCTTTGGGGGAGAAAGCTCTGGGGCCAACGTCCTGACTTTC.

This sequence joins TRBV9 and TRBJ2-6, with a possible D match to TRBD2 (6 bases). Trimming left V 4 bases short and J 1 base short, with 18 bases between. This CDR3 region has 18 residues. The germline V gene encodes CDR1 SGDLS and CDR2 YYNGEE. The CDR3 DNA is TGTGCCAGCAGCTCACCATCGAGGGGAGGATCTGGGGCCAACGTCCTGACTTTC. Its translation is CASSSPSRGGSGANVLTF.

The V call is TRBV6-6, the J call TRBJ1-1, with D possibly being TRBD1 (6 bases). Germline assignment: CDR1 MNHNY and CDR2 SVGAGI (reference sequence). This CDR3 is 16 amino acids long. Trimming removed 6 bases at V and 0 bases at J, with 17 bases between. In DNA, the CDR3 is TGTGCCAGCAGACAGGGACACAGGGTAATGAACACTGAAGCTTTCTTT. Its protein product is CASRQGHRVMNTEAFF.

In this sample, this clonotype turned up a few times. This sequence joins TRBV12-5 and TRBJ2-7; TRBD1 or TRBD2 may be the D gene (6 bases each). The germline V and J ends were trimmed by 10 bases and 6 bases, with 19 bases remaining between them. CDR3 length: 13 residues. Per the germline V gene, CDR1 is LGHNT and CDR2 is FRNRAP. CDR3 region: CATQRGVLSEQYV. The CDR3, as DNA: TGTGCTACTCAGAGGGGGGTCCTCTCCGAGCAGTACGTC.

This clonotype was seen a handful of times. The chain has TRBV9 and TRBJ2-3; 12 nucleotides agree with TRBD2. V trimming: 6 bases; J trimming: 2 bases; junction bases outside the gene matches: 7. The CDR3 runs to 16 residues. From germline, CDR1 is SGDLS and CDR2 YYNGEE. CDR3: CASTLTSGGHTDTQYF. DNA of the CDR3: TGTGCCAGCACCTTGACTAGCGGGGGCCACACAGATACGCAGTATTTT. The entire variable domain, with the rest obtained from reference TRBV9 and TRBJ2-3, is as follows: DSGVTQTPKHLITATGQRVTLRCSPRSGDLSVYWYQQSLDQGLQFLIQYYNGEERAKGNILERFSAQQFPDLHSELNLSSLELGDSALYFCASTLTSGGHTDTQYFGPGTRLTVL.

The sample holds a few counts of this clonotype. J is TRBJ2-7 and V is TRBV11-2; a weak D match, TRBD1 (5 bases). The CDR3 has 14 residues. Trimming left V 5 bases short and J 3 bases short, with 14 bases between. The germline V gene has CDR1 SGHAT and CDR2 FQNNGV. DNA of the CDR3: TGTGCCAGCAGCCGAGAAAGCCAGGGCTACGAGCAGTACGTC. Its protein is CASSRESQGYEQYV.

The CDR3 sequence: CAISTYEARNEQYF. CDR3 bases: TGTGCCATCAGCACGTACGAGGCTCGGAACGAGCAGTACTTC. This chain uses TRBV10-3 with TRBJ2-7; D gene uncertain. Trimming cost V 6 bases and J 5 bases, with 17 bases left between them. In germline, CDR1 is ENHRY, CDR2 SYGVKD. The CDR3 loop spans 14 amino acids.

This clonotype has only a few counts. The genes are TRBV3-1 and TRBJ1-4; the match to TRBD1 covers 8 bases. The CDR3 spans 15 residues. The germline V gene has CDR1 LGHDT and CDR2 YNNKEL (reference sequence). The trim removed 2 bases at V and 7 bases at J, leaving 6 bases unmatched. The CDR3 nucleotides are TGTGCCAGCAGCCAACGACAGGGGAAGACTGAAAAACTGTTTTTT. Its protein product is CASSQRQGKTEKLFF.

The sample holds a few counts of this clonotype. The J gene is TRBJ2-2, the V gene TRBV2, with 12 bases aligning to TRBD2. The germline V gene has CDR1 SNHLY and CDR2 FYNNEI. The V and J ends lost 5 bases and 5 bases, in that order; junction bases with no gene match: 9. The CDR3 is made up of 17 amino acids. The CDR3 sequence is CASSSTSGGPGTGELFF. DNA for the CDR3: TGTGCCAGCAGTTCGACTAGCGGGGGTCCGGGGACCGGGGAGCTGTTTTTT.

The chain links TRBV6-6 to TRBJ1-6; TRBD1 agrees at 12 bases. There are 18 residues in the CDR3. V shed 7 bases, J shed 7 bases, and the junction held 14 bases outside the gene matches. CDR1 and CDR2 from the germline V gene are MNHNY and SVGAGI (reference sequence). This CDR3 is CASKIGDRGHLGNSPLHF. CDR3 coding DNA: TGTGCCAGCAAGATCGGGGACAGGGGGCACCTCGGGAATTCACCCCTCCACTTT.

This chain's CDR3 is CASRQGRYEQYV. CDR3 sequence (DNA): TGTGCCAGCCGTCAGGGGAGGTACGAGCAGTACGTC. The V call is TRBV6-2 or TRBV6-3, the J call TRBJ2-7; D possibly uses TRBD1 or TRBD2 (6 bases each). Germline assignment: CDR1 MNHEY and CDR2 SVGEGT. Deletions cut 8 bases from V and 4 bases from J, with 12 bases between. CDR3 length: 12 residues.

In its sample, this clonotype was seen many times. This chain uses TRBV6-5 with TRBJ2-1; weak D call: TRBD2 (6 bases). The V gene lost 6 bases and the J gene lost 2 bases, with 11 bases spanning the gap. The CDR3 spans 14 residues. The germline V gene has CDR1 MNHEY and CDR2 SVGAGI. The CDR3 spells CASSRDSAYNEQFF. The CDR3 DNA reads TGTGCCAGCAGCCGGGACTCAGCCTACAATGAGCAGTTCTTC.

The rearrangement uses TRBV6-6 and TRBJ2-5; perhaps D is TRBD1 or TRBD2 (6 bases each). The germline V and J ends were trimmed by 7 bases and 4 bases, with 19 bases remaining between them. The CDR3 consists of 15 residues. The germline V gene encodes CDR1 MNHNY and CDR2 SVGAGI (reference sequence). This CDR3 is CASTQVRGAGETQYF. In nucleotides, the CDR3 is TGTGCCAGCACCCAGGTTAGGGGGGCAGGAGAGACCCAGTACTTC.

This clonotype was seen only a few times. The chain uses TRBV6-2 or TRBV6-3 and TRBJ2-2, with 7 bases lining up with TRBD1. The V gene's germline CDR1 is MNHEY and CDR2 SVGEGT. CDR3 length equals 17 residues. With 2 bases clipped from V and 3 bases from J, the junction kept 9 bases outside the gene matches. The CDR3 bases are TGTGCCAGCAGTTACGGTTTCAGGCAGGGGGACACCGGGGAGCTGTTTTTT. It translates to CASSYGFRQGDTGELFF.

This clonotype was seen a handful of times. The genes are TRBV7-6 and TRBJ2-3; D is possibly TRBD2 (7 bases). V dropped 5 bases and J dropped 0 bases, with 15 bases sitting between them. The CDR3 sequence is 16 residues long. Germline V CDR1 and CDR2: SGHVS, FNYEAQ. As DNA, the CDR3 is TGTGCCAGCAGCCTAAGGGCGGGGGCTAGCACAGATACGCAGTATTTT. Its protein is CASSLRAGASTDTQYF.

CDR3 loop: CASSSAGLAGVETQYF. In DNA, the CDR3 is TGTGCCAGCAGTTCGGCCGGACTAGCGGGGGTGGAGACCCAGTACTTC. The chain couples TRBV28 to TRBJ2-5, with TRBD2 identical over 13 bases. CDR3 length: 16 amino acids. CDR1 is MDHEN and CDR2 is SYDVKM in the germline V gene. Unmatched junction bases numbered 7, after V lost 4 bases and J lost 5 bases. Complete variable domain (other parts from reference TRBV28 and TRBJ2-5): DVKVTQSSRYLVKRTGEKVFLECVQDMDHENMFWYRQDPGLGLRLIYFSYDVKMKEKGDIPEGYSVSREKKERFSLILESASTNQTSMYLCASSSAGLAGVETQYFGPGTRLLVL.

The chain uses TRBV11-2 and TRBJ2-5, with D hard to call. There are 13 residues in the CDR3. Trimming cost V 6 bases and J 1 base, with 9 bases left between them. CDR1 is SGHAT, CDR2 FQNNGV, per germline. The CDR3 is CASRVATQETQYF. The CDR3, as DNA: TGTGCCAGCAGAGTGGCGACCCAAGAGACCCAGTACTTC.

The rearrangement links TRBV6-1 to TRBJ2-6; D unclear. Trimming shortened V by 9 bases and J by 0 bases, and 9 bases separated the two germline ends. The V gene's germline CDR1 is MNHNS and CDR2 SASEGT. CDR3 length equals 14 residues. The CDR3, as DNA: TGTGCCAGTTCAGTCCTCTCTGGGGCCAACGTCCTGACTTTC. Its translation: CASSVLSGANVLTF.

The rearrangement links TRBV18 to TRBJ1-2; 8 bases align to TRBD1. After removal of 2 bases from V and 8 bases from J, the junction contained 4 bases not matched to a gene. The CDR3 length is 13 residues. CDR1 and CDR2 from the germline V gene are KGHSH and LQKENI. The CDR3 here is CASSPLDREGYTF. DNA of the CDR3: TGTGCCAGCTCACCATTGGACAGGGAGGGCTACACCTTC.

This clonotype was observed many times. This rearrangement joins TRBV4-1 to TRBJ2-7; the D is unclear. The CDR3 loop spans 16 amino acids. Per the germline V gene, CDR1 is MGHRA and CDR2 is YSYEKL. The germline V and J ends were trimmed by 1 base and 0 bases, with 13 bases remaining between them. CDR3 in amino acids: CASSQVASPRSYEQYF. The CDR3 DNA reads TGCGCCAGCAGCCAAGTGGCCAGTCCCCGCTCCTACGAGCAGTACTTC.

The V gene is TRBV7-2, the J gene TRBJ2-5; possibly TRBD1 for D (6 bases). Germline V lookup: CDR1 SGHTA, CDR2 FQGNSA. This CDR3 has 15 amino acids. V was clipped by 8 bases and J by 6 bases, with 22 bases between them. The CDR3 reads CASGQSAAAWKTQYF. In DNA form, the CDR3 reads TGTGCCAGCGGACAGAGCGCTGCCGCGTGGAAGACCCAGTACTTC.

This clonotype has a handful of counts. The chain links TRBV5-1 to TRBJ2-6; D is undetermined. Germline V gene data show CDR1 as SGHRS and CDR2 as YFSETQ. Trimming shortened V by 0 bases and J by 4 bases, and 8 bases separated the two germline ends. The CDR3 loop spans 15 amino acids. Here the CDR3 reads CASSLDPAGANVLTF. The CDR3 nucleotides read TGCGCCAGCAGCTTGGATCCGGCCGGGGCCAACGTCCTGACTTTC. The full variable domain, completed using reference TRBV5-1 and TRBJ2-6, is KAGVTQTPRYLIKTRGQQVTLSCSPISGHRSVSWYQQTPGQGLQFLFEYFSETQRNKGNFPGRFSGRQFSNSRSEMNVSTLELGDSALYLCASSLDPAGANVLTFGAGSRLTVL.

In its sample, this clonotype was seen a few times. The rearrangement links TRBV6-5 to TRBJ2-7; possibly TRBD1 for D (6 bases). V was shortened by 5 bases and J by 0 bases, with 11 bases between the two germline ends. Germline CDR1 MNHEY, CDR2 SVGAGI. The CDR3 loop spans 14 amino acids. CDR3 nucleotide sequence: TGTGCCAGCAGTAAGACAGGACTCTCCTACGAGCAGTACGTC. This gives the protein CASSKTGLSYEQYV.

The V gene is TRBV5-1, the J gene TRBJ2-1; the match to TRBD2 covers 7 bases. Germline CDR1 and CDR2: SGHRS and YFSETQ. J gave up 6 bases and V 4 bases, and 4 bases lay outside the gene matches. This CDR3 has 13 amino acids. CDR3 in amino acids: CASSVLAINEQFF. Here the CDR3 DNA reads TGCGCCAGCAGCGTACTAGCGATCAATGAGCAGTTCTTC.

The chain recombines TRBV10-3 with TRBJ2-1, with TRBD2 matching 9 bases. V shed 2 bases, J shed 4 bases, and the junction held 6 bases outside the gene matches. Germline V CDR1 and CDR2: ENHRY, SYGVKD. This CDR3 region has 16 residues. This CDR3 is CAISESSGGPYNEQFF. The CDR3 region has the DNA TGTGCCATCAGTGAGAGTAGCGGGGGACCATACAATGAGCAGTTCTTC.

The sample holds a few counts of this clonotype. The rearrangement uses TRBV5-1 and TRBJ2-7, with D possibly matching TRBD2 (6 bases). Germline-derived CDR1 and CDR2 are SGHRS and YFSETQ. Trimming removed 4 bases from V and 0 bases from J, with 11 bases in between. CDR3 size: 14 residues. CDR3 loop: CASSRQTSSYEQYF. In DNA, the CDR3 is TGCGCCAGCAGCCGCCAGACTAGCTCCTACGAGCAGTACTTC.